This TCR beta chain emerged from a study of T cell responses to AZD1222 COVID-19 vaccine. Germline V gene sequence: CDR1 LGHNA, CDR2 YSLEER. Trimming shortened V by 5 bases and J by 8 bases, and 21 bases separated the two germline ends. This CDR3 spans 16 amino acids. Clones were read by immunoSEQ multiplex PCR, and TCRdb kept only the in-frame ones, dropping some. The sample records roughly 140,000 clones, 88% being singletons. Sample: peripheral blood, taken on day 0 of AZD1222 vaccination. V is TRBV4-3 and J is TRBJ2-2; D is ambiguous. The TCR sequence derives from an adult in good health. The CDR3 here is CASSVRAGIPGGELFF. CDR3 coding DNA: TGCGCCAGCAGCGTACGCGCAGGAATCCCTGGGGGGGAGCTGTTTTTT.